This T cell receptor (beta chain) was observed in a study of regulatory T cells in long-lasting Graves disease. Time point indicated: persistent/refractory GD, antithyroid drugs over 5 years with positive TRAb. With RNA extracted from PBMCs as input, the TCR library was made. Between the trimmed V and J ends, which lost 4 bases and 4 bases, there was a span of 8 bases. This CDR3 is built from 12 residues. Germline V lookup: CDR1 ENHRY, CDR2 SYGVKD. The TCR beta library used iRepertoire HTBI primers with Arm-PCR amplification of CDR3. Source study methods: Overall, samples carried around 60 TRBV and 13 to 15 TRBJ segments. TCRdb re-called the multiplex PCR reads through MiXCR, storing one row per CDR3 protein. The V and J calls were determined by TCRdb, not by the authors. The sample lists around 450,000 distinct CDR3 sequences; 20% to 25% were seen once.

The TCR was taken from a female donor with Graves disease. This chain connects TRBV10-3 to TRBJ2-7; possibly TRBD1 for D (6 bases). Sequencing was performed on peripheral blood mononuclear cells (PBMCs), taken when the disease was refractory, from a patient treated with antithyroid drugs. The CDR3 nucleotides read TGTGCCATCAGTGTAGGGGGATACGAGCAGTACTTC. It encodes CAISVGGYEQYF.